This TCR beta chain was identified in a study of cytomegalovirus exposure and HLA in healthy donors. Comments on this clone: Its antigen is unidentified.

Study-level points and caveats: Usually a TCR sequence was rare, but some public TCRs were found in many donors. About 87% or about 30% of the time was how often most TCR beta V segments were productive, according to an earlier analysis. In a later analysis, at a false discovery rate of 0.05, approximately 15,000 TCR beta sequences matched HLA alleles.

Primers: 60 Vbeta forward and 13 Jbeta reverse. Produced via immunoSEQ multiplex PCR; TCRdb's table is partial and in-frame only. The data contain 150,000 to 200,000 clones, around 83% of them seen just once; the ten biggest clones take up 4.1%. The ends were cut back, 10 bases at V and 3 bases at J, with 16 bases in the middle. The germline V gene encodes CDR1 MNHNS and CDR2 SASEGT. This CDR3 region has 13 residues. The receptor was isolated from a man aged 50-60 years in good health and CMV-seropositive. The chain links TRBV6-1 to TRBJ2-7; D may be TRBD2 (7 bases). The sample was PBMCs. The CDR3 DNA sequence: TGTGCCACAGGAAAGGGGGGGTTCTACGAGCAGTACTTC. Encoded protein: CATGKGGFYEQYF.